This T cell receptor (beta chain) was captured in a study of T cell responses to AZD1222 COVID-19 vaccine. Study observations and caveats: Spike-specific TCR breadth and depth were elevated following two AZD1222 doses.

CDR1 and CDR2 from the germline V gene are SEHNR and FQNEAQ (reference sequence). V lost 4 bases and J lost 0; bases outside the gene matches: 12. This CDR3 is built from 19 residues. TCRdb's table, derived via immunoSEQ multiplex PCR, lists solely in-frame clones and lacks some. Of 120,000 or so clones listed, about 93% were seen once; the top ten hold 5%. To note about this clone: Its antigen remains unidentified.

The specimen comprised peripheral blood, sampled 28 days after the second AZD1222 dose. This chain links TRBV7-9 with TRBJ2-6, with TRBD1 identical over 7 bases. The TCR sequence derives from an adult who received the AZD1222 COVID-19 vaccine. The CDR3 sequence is CASSSNRQGNYSGANVLTF. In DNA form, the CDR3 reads TGTGCCAGCAGCTCCAATCGACAGGGCAATTACTCTGGGGCCAACGTCCTGACTTTC. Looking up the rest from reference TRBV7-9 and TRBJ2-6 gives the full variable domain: DTGVSQNPRHKITKRGQNVTFRCDPISEHNRLYWYRQTLGQGPEFLTYFQNEAQLEKSRLLSDRFSAERPKGSFSTLEIQRTEQGDSAMYLCASSSNRQGNYSGANVLTFGAGSRLTVL.